Each of the 27 T cell receptor beta chains below was sequenced from the same sample in a study of follicular helper T cells after annual influenza vaccination. Clones were read by immunoSEQ multiplex PCR, and TCRdb kept only the in-frame ones, dropping some. The profile covers some 11,000 clones, with 81% appearing a single time and about 0.91% taken by the ten largest. Indicated time point: 2014-2015 season, pre-vaccination. Sample: CXCR5- memory CD4+ T cells sorted from blood, taken on the day of influenza vaccination. These receptors were obtained from an adult who received the influenza vaccine.

The table lists this clone with a few counts. The chain has TRBV5-1 and TRBJ2-7; 7 positions agree with TRBD2. Trimming cost V 0 bases and J 1 base; bases outside gene matches: 10. CDR1 SGHRS and CDR2 YFSETQ come from the germline V gene. The CDR3 extends over 17 amino acids. The CDR3 DNA reads TGCGCCAGCAGCTTGGTGTCTGCGGCTAGCGGATCCTACGAGCAGTACTTC. Protein sequence: CASSLVSAASGSYEQYF.

The chain is built from TRBV6-1 and TRBJ1-3; D gene uncertain. CDR3 length: 14 residues. Germline CDR1 MNHNS, CDR2 SASEGT. V lost 2 bases, J lost 5 bases, and 10 bases lay in between. The DNA of the CDR3 is TGTGCCAGCAGTGAATTGGAAGGGAGAAACACCATATATTTT. Amino acid sequence: CASSELEGRNTIYF.

This clone was counted a few times. V and J are TRBV27 and TRBJ2-7; D is tentatively TRBD1 or TRBD2 (7 bases each). Trimming removed 8 bases at V and 6 bases at J, with 17 bases between. This CDR3 region has 13 residues. Per germline, CDR1 MNHEY and CDR2 SMNVEV (reference sequence). CDR3 DNA sequence: TGTGCCAGCGGGGAGGGGGCGTCGGGCGAGCAGTACTTC. Translated, it gives CASGEGASGEQYF.

The V and J genes are TRBV6-5 and TRBJ2-7; a weak D match, TRBD1 (6 bases). The germline CDR1 and CDR2 sequences are MNHEY and SVGAGI. The CDR3 runs to 13 residues. The V gene lost 7 bases and the J gene lost 1 base, with 11 bases spanning the gap. CDR3 in amino acids: CASKRGFSYEQYF. CDR3 DNA: TGTGCCAGCAAAAGGGGGTTTTCCTACGAGCAGTACTTC.

The chain couples TRBV5-1 to TRBJ2-2; D not certain. The V end lost 4 bases, the J end lost 2 bases, and 9 bases lay between the germline ends. Germline V gives CDR1 SGHRS, CDR2 YFSETQ. The CDR3 runs 14 residues. CDR3 amino acids: CASSVSLNTGELFF. CDR3 bases: TGCGCCAGCAGCGTGAGCCTAAACACCGGGGAGCTGTTTTTT. The full variable domain, its missing parts supplied by reference TRBV5-1 and TRBJ2-2, is KAGVTQTPRYLIKTRGQQVTLSCSPISGHRSVSWYQQTPGQGLQFLFEYFSETQRNKGNFPGRFSGRQFSNSRSEMNVSTLELGDSALYLCASSVSLNTGELFFGEGSRLTVL.

This chain links TRBV10-3 with TRBJ1-6; the D gene is possibly TRBD1 (5 bases). The CDR3 extends over 16 amino acids. Trimming pared 3 bases from V and 7 bases from J, leaving 16 bases between. CDR1 and CDR2 (germline): ENHRY, SYGVKD. The CDR3 DNA is TGTGCCATCAGTGACTCCCCCGCGACAGAAAATTCACCCCTCCACTTT. Residues: CAISDSPATENSPLHF.

V gene TRBV28 combines with J gene TRBJ1-5; tentative D call: TRBD1 (6 bases). With 1 base removed from V and 7 bases from J, the gap between germline ends came to 14 bases. CDR1 is MDHEN and CDR2 is SYDVKM in the germline V gene. The CDR3 has 15 amino acids. The CDR3 nucleotides read TGTGCCAGCAGTTTATTCAACAGGGCGGACCAGCCCCAGCATTTT. Its protein is CASSLFNRADQPQHF. The whole variable domain, filled in from reference TRBV28 and TRBJ1-5, reads DVKVTQSSRYLVKRTGEKVFLECVQDMDHENMFWYRQDPGLGLRLIYFSYDVKMKEKGDIPEGYSVSREKKERFSLILESASTNQTSMYLCASSLFNRADQPQHFGDGTRLSIL.

This clone was found a few times. The chain uses TRBV5-1 and TRBJ1-3; D gene unclear. The CDR3 contains 12 residues. The germline gives CDR1 SGHRS, CDR2 YFSETQ. V lost 4 bases and J lost 2, with 4 bases in between. The CDR3 nucleotides are TGCGCCAGCAGCCTCCCTGGAAACACCATATATTTT. Translated, it gives CASSLPGNTIYF.

This chain uses TRBV10-2 with TRBJ2-2; 8 bases fit TRBD2. J gave up 3 bases and V 2 bases, and 14 bases lay outside the gene matches. This CDR3 has 19 residues. Germline V gene sequence: CDR1 WSHSY, CDR2 SAAADI. In nucleotides, the CDR3 is TGCGCCAGCAGTGAGCCACCCTCCTTGGGGCGGGGGGACACCGGGGAGCTGTTTTTT. It encodes CASSEPPSLGRGDTGELFF.

The V gene is TRBV6-6, the J gene TRBJ1-4, with no clear D. Germline V gene sequence: CDR1 MNHNY, CDR2 SVGAGI (reference sequence). Trimming stripped 2 bases from V and 3 bases from J, with 4 bases between. This CDR3 contains 13 residues. CDR3 coding DNA: TGTGCCAGCAGTTACAGAGCTAATGAAAAACTGTTTTTT. Translation gives CASSYRANEKLFF.

CDR3 residues: CASSLTDGGYEQYF. Written as DNA, the CDR3 is TGCGCCAGCAGCTTGACGGACGGAGGCTACGAGCAGTACTTC. The rearrangement uses TRBV5-1 and TRBJ2-7, with a weak D call TRBD2 (5 bases). CDR1 and CDR2 from the germline V gene are SGHRS and YFSETQ. The CDR3 runs 14 residues. V lost 1 base to trimming and J lost 3 bases, with 11 bases between them. The variable domain in full, with the rest retrieved from reference TRBV5-1 and TRBJ2-7, is KAGVTQTPRYLIKTRGQQVTLSCSPISGHRSVSWYQQTPGQGLQFLFEYFSETQRNKGNFPGRFSGRQFSNSRSEMNVSTLELGDSALYLCASSLTDGGYEQYFGPGTRLTVT.

V is TRBV18 and J is TRBJ1-1; D is unresolved. The germline gives CDR1 KGHSH, CDR2 LQKENI. This CDR3 is built from 14 residues. Trimming took off 5 bases at V and 1 base at J, with 11 bases between the two ends. The CDR3 is CASSEREGNTEAFF. The CDR3 DNA sequence: TGTGCCAGCTCAGAAAGGGAAGGGAACACTGAAGCTTTCTTT.

This clone has a single count. The chain has TRBV9 and TRBJ1-6; tentative D call: TRBD1 (6 bases). Per germline, CDR1 SGDLS and CDR2 YYNGEE. The CDR3 is made up of 17 amino acids. Between the trimmed V and J ends, which lost 4 bases and 7 bases, there was a span of 21 bases. The CDR3 loop is CASSPSLLTGRNSPLHF. The CDR3 DNA is TGTGCCAGCAGCCCCAGCTTATTGACAGGCCGAAATTCACCCCTCCACTTT. The whole variable domain, filled in from reference TRBV9 and TRBJ1-6, reads DSGVTQTPKHLITATGQRVTLRCSPRSGDLSVYWYQQSLDQGLQFLIQYYNGEERAKGNILERFSAQQFPDLHSELNLSSLELGDSALYFCASSPSLLTGRNSPLHFGNGTRLTVT.

The chain carries TRBV5-4 and TRBJ2-3; 7 bases fit TRBD2. This CDR3 spans 17 amino acids. J lost 0 bases, V lost 4 bases, and 11 bases had no gene match. Per the germline V gene, CDR1 is SGHNT and CDR2 is YYREEE (reference sequence). The chain's CDR3 is CASSPGGSGTSTDTQYF. The CDR3 DNA reads as TGTGCCAGCAGCCCGGGAGGAAGCGGAACTAGCACAGATACGCAGTATTTT. The full variable domain, completed using reference TRBV5-4 and TRBJ2-3, is ETGVTQSPTHLIKTRGQQVTLRCSSQSGHNTVSWYQQALGQGPQFIFQYYREEENGRGNFPPRFSGLQFPNYSSELNVNALELDDSALYLCASSPGGSGTSTDTQYFGPGTRLTVL.

The chain uses TRBV20-1 and TRBJ2-3; possibly TRBD2 for D (5 bases). The CDR3 is 11 residues long. The V gene's germline CDR1 is DFQATT and CDR2 SNEGSKA (reference sequence). The CDR3 region has the DNA TGCAGAGACGGGGACACAGATACGCAGTATTTT. Its protein is CRDGDTDTQYF.

This sequence joins TRBV6-5 and TRBJ1-1, with D unresolved. V dropped 0 bases and J dropped 1 base, with 6 bases sitting between them. The V gene's germline CDR1 is MNHEY and CDR2 SVGAGI. The CDR3 has 14 amino acids. CDR3 DNA sequence: TGTGCCAGCAGTTACTCCGGCAAGAACACTGAAGCTTTCTTT. Translation: CASSYSGKNTEAFF.

The chain joins TRBV5-1 to TRBJ2-5, with D perhaps TRBD2 (6 bases). This CDR3 region has 14 residues. The germline CDR1 and CDR2 sequences are SGHRS and YFSETQ. The V and J ends lost 4 bases and 5 bases respectively, with 15 bases between them. The CDR3 is CASSAGTGSETQYF. DNA of the CDR3: TGCGCCAGCAGCGCGGGAACTGGGTCGGAGACCCAGTACTTC.

The rearrangement joins TRBV5-6 to TRBJ2-3, with D possibly TRBD1 on 6 matching bases. The V and J ends lost 6 bases and 5 bases respectively, with 13 bases between them. The germline V gene encodes CDR1 SGHDT and CDR2 YYEEEE. The CDR3 extends over 13 amino acids. CDR3 sequence: CASTQGRVDTQYF. CDR3 DNA sequence: TGTGCCAGCACGCAGGGGCGGGTAGATACGCAGTATTTT.

This sequence joins TRBV14 and TRBJ2-1, with D possibly matching TRBD2 (6 bases). The germline CDR1 and CDR2 sequences are SGHDN and FVKESK. This CDR3 is 13 amino acids long. V was shortened by 0 bases and J by 16 bases, with 16 bases between the two germline ends. The CDR3 DNA is TGTGCCAGCAGCCAAGATCAGAGGGTGGCGGGATTCTTC. As protein: CASSQDQRVAGFF. Complete variable domain (other parts from reference TRBV14 and TRBJ2-1): EAGVTQFPSHSVIEKGQTVTLRCDPISGHDNLYWYRRVMGKEIKFLLHFVKESKQDESGMPNNRFLAERTGGTYSTLKVQPAELEDSGVYFCASSQDQRVAGFFGPGTRLTVL.

This chain uses TRBV6-6 with TRBJ1-1, with D possibly being TRBD1 (5 bases). There are 15 residues in the CDR3. V was pared by 0 bases and J by 1 base, with 9 bases between. Germline CDR1 and CDR2: MNHNY and SVGAGI (reference sequence). CDR3 coding DNA: TGTGCCAGCAGTTACTCCCCCGGACAGAACACTGAAGCTTTCTTT. It is translated as CASSYSPGQNTEAFF.

The genes are TRBV7-9 and TRBJ2-5; 8 bases fit TRBD2. V lost 1 base to trimming and J lost 4 bases; unmatched junction nucleotides: 14. The CDR3 sequence is 18 residues long. Germline V gene sequence: CDR1 SEHNR, CDR2 FQNEAQ (reference sequence). The DNA of the CDR3 is TGTGCCAGCAGCTTAGTATTCAGCGGGGGCGAAACTATAGAGACCCAGTACTTC. Translation gives CASSLVFSGGETIETQYF.

The rearrangement links TRBV30 to TRBJ2-1; D possibly corresponds to TRBD1 (6 bases). Between the trimmed V and J ends, which lost 4 bases and 8 bases, there was a span of 9 bases. Germline CDR1 reads GTSNPN; CDR2 reads SVGIG (reference sequence). There are 11 residues in the CDR3. The DNA for the CDR3 is TGTGCCTGGACCAGGGGCGATGAGCAGTTCTTC. Translation: CAWTRGDEQFF.

V gene TRBV6-1 combines with J gene TRBJ2-1, with TRBD1 identical over 10 bases. V was clipped by 5 bases and J by 6 bases; unmatched bases: 1. CDR3 length: 13 amino acids. Germline values: CDR1 MNHNS, CDR2 SASEGT. The CDR3 DNA follows: TGTGCCAGCAGTAGGACAGGGGGCAATGAGCAGTTCTTC. Amino acids: CASSRTGGNEQFF.

The gene calls are TRBV6-1 and TRBJ1-4; 10 positions match TRBD1. CDR1 and CDR2 from the germline V gene are MNHNS and SASEGT. The CDR3 sequence is 14 residues long. J lost 6 bases, V lost 5 bases, and 3 bases had no gene match. CDR3 DNA sequence: TGTGCCAGCAGTTCCGGGACAGGGGATGAAAAACTGTTTTTT. This sequence encodes CASSSGTGDEKLFF.

This clone was observed a single time. This chain joins TRBV7-2 and TRBJ1-3; tentative D call: TRBD1 (5 bases). The V and J ends lost 5 bases and 4 bases respectively, with 9 bases between them. CDR1 and CDR2 (germline): SGHTA, FQGNSA. There are 13 residues in the CDR3. In DNA form, the CDR3 reads TGTGCCAGCAGCCCAGACAGCGGAAACACCATATATTTT. Translation gives CASSPDSGNTIYF. The full variable domain, rest sourced from reference TRBV7-2 and TRBJ1-3, is GAGVSQSPSNKVTEKGKDVELRCDPISGHTALYWYRQSLGQGLEFLIYFQGNSAPDKSGLPSDRFSAERTGGSVSTLTIQRTQQEDSAVYLCASSPDSGNTIYFGEGSWLTVV.

This chain connects TRBV6-1 to TRBJ2-1; tentatively, D is TRBD1 (6 bases). Deletions cut 8 bases from V and 6 bases from J, with 14 bases between. The CDR3 is 13 residues long. Looked up from germline, CDR1 is MNHNS and CDR2 is SASEGT. The CDR3 region is CASSPQGLNEQFF. As DNA, the CDR3 is TGTGCCAGCTCTCCCCAGGGGCTCAATGAGCAGTTCTTC.

The chain is built from TRBV9 and TRBJ2-3, with TRBD2 matching 12 bases. Germline-derived CDR1 and CDR2 are SGDLS and YYNGEE. V gave up 4 bases and J gave up 3 bases; unmatched junction bases: 9. The CDR3 is 17 residues long. The CDR3 DNA sequence: TGTGCCAGCAGCCCAGGGGGGACTAGCGGGTGGACAGATACGCAGTATTTT. It codes for CASSPGGTSGWTDTQYF.